Detailed here is one T cell receptor (beta chain). Its target is not known. The repertoire was sequenced with immunoSEQ multiplex PCR; TCRdb's copy has only in-frame clones and lacks some. Of some 170,000 clones in the sample, roughly nine tenths are singletons; the top ten hold less than 3%. The entry originates in a study of T cell responses to AZD1222 COVID-19 vaccine. General study points: Targeting of unmutated variant regions was reportedly seen in nearly half of spike-specific TCRs. After the peak T cell response, and only then, were repertoires sampled. Most donors were white British, females outnumbered males, and clonal diversity was possibly underestimated.

CDR3 length: 12 residues. V shed 4 bases and J shed 6 bases, with 10 bases lying between them. Germline CDR1 and CDR2: SGHRS and YFSETQ. This sequence joins TRBV5-1 and TRBJ1-2; tentatively, D is TRBD1 (6 bases). This TCR came from an adult in good health. Here the sequenced sample was peripheral blood, taken on day 0 of AZD1222 vaccination. The CDR3 nucleotides read TGCGCCAGCAGCCCACAGGGTGATGGCTACACCTTC. Its protein is CASSPQGDGYTF.